These 4 T cell receptor beta chains were all obtained from the same sample, sequenced in a study of T cells in Graves' hyperthyroidism and ophthalmopathy. RNA transcripts provided the source from which TCR beta CDR3 regions were amplified. A set of HTBI primers served as the primers for a first-round RT-PCR of the TCR CDR3. TCRdb itself ran the multiplex PCR reads through MiXCR, one entry per CDR3 protein. The table records around 600,000 distinct CDR3 sequences, roughly a sixth of them present only once. The sample was blood. Receptor source: a woman aged 40-49 years with Graves' ophthalmopathy.

V is TRBV5-5 and J is TRBJ1-1; unclear D gene. The germline CDR1 and CDR2 sequences are SGHKS and YYEKEE (reference sequence). V gave up 0 bases and J gave up 5 bases, with 8 bases separating them. This CDR3 has 13 residues. CDR3 nucleotides: TGTGCCAGCAGCTTGGACAGACTTACTGAAGCTTTCTTT. This translates into CASSLDRLTEAFF.

In its sample, this clonotype was seen many times. The J gene is TRBJ2-1, the V gene TRBV2; 8 nucleotides agree with TRBD2. CDR3 size: 15 residues. V lost 4 bases, J lost 6 bases, and 8 bases stayed unmatched. Germline V gene lookup returns CDR1 SNHLY and CDR2 FYNNEI. The CDR3 region is CASSVLTSAGNEQFF. Here the CDR3 DNA reads TGTGCCAGCAGTGTTTTGACTAGCGCGGGCAATGAGCAGTTCTTC.

The CDR3 sequence: CASSLPTGERTEAFF. The DNA for the CDR3 is TGTGCCAGCAGCTTGCCGACGGGGGAAAGAACTGAAGCTTTCTTT. The chain joins TRBV7-8 to TRBJ1-1; maybe TRBD1 (5 bases). Trimming took off 3 bases at V and 5 bases at J, with 16 bases between the two ends. The CDR3 loop spans 15 amino acids. Germline V gives CDR1 SGHVS, CDR2 FQNEAQ.

The sample holds many counts of this clonotype. The chain links TRBV28 to TRBJ1-2; no clear D. The length of the CDR3 is 13 residues. V was pared by 8 bases and J by 5 bases, with 15 bases between. Germline V gene lookup returns CDR1 MDHEN and CDR2 SYDVKM. The CDR3 spells CASGPRVEYGYTF. For the CDR3, the DNA is TGTGCCAGCGGTCCGAGGGTCGAATATGGCTACACCTTC.